The 14 T cell receptor beta chains listed next were all sequenced from one sample in a study of blood T cells in healthy people across ages. Combining a sample-barcoded 5' primer with a J-beta primer mix, a second PCR ran for about 6 to 11 cycles. One entry per CDR3 protein, called by TCRdb with MiXCR from the 5' RACE reads. Counted here are 550,000 to 800,000 distinct CDR3 sequences, over 20% occurring once; the ten biggest clones make up roughly 3.9%. The sample consisted of blood. The receptor source for this set is a man between 65 and 80 years old in good health.

This clonotype was counted only a few times. The chain uses TRBV12-3 or TRBV12-4 and TRBJ2-1; no reliable D call. Trimming left V 6 bases short and J 10 bases short, with 10 bases between. This CDR3 region has 11 residues. CDR3 region: CASRFGLEQFF. In DNA form, the CDR3 reads TGTGCCAGCAGGTTTGGGCTAGAGCAGTTCTTC.

This clonotype has more than one count but fewer than ten. The chain links TRBV7-3 to TRBJ1-3; 8 positions match TRBD1. CDR3 length equals 15 residues. Per germline, CDR1 SGHTA and CDR2 FQGTGA. Trimming removed 5 bases from V and 3 bases from J; junction bases left unmatched: 6. The CDR3 reads CASSLGQGLGNTIYF. CDR3 bases: TGTGCCAGCAGCCTCGGACAGGGCCTTGGAAACACCATATATTTT.

The rearrangement joins TRBV20-1 to TRBJ2-5; 8 nucleotides line up with TRBD1. The CDR3 length is 15 residues. Germline V lookup: CDR1 DFQATT, CDR2 SNEGSKA (reference sequence). The V gene end was trimmed by 4 bases and the J gene end by 5 bases; junction bases not matched to a gene: 12. DNA for the CDR3: TGCAGTGCTATGCATGATGGACAGGGAGGTGAGACCCAGTACTTC. It specifies CSAMHDGQGGETQYF.

There are a few counts of this clonotype. The rearrangement uses TRBV7-2 and TRBJ2-3, with a tentative D call TRBD1 (5 bases). This CDR3 is 16 amino acids long. V lost 5 bases and J 2 bases, leaving 17 bases between the germline ends. Germline V gives CDR1 SGHTA, CDR2 FQGNSA. The CDR3 protein is CASSPRQSPITDTQYF. For the CDR3, the DNA is TGTGCCAGCAGCCCAAGACAGAGTCCAATCACAGATACGCAGTATTTT.

There are many counts of this clonotype. The gene calls are TRBV18 and TRBJ2-5; 7 nucleotides line up with TRBD1. V was clipped by 8 bases and J by 4 bases; unmatched bases: 7. This CDR3 region has 13 residues. Germline V gene lookup returns CDR1 KGHSH and CDR2 LQKENI. CDR3 sequence (DNA): TGTGCCAGCAGCCCCGGGACAGCAGAGACCCAGTACTTC. This codes for CASSPGTAETQYF.

This clonotype was seen only a few times. The rearrangement uses TRBV20-1 and TRBJ2-6, with 7 nucleotides matching TRBD2. Germline V gives CDR1 DFQATT, CDR2 SNEGSKA (reference sequence). V lost 2 bases and J lost 0; bases outside the gene matches: 7. This CDR3 spans 17 amino acids. The CDR3 loop reads CSARSGGGGSGANVLTF. CDR3 nucleotide sequence: TGCAGTGCTAGATCAGGCGGGGGAGGCTCTGGGGCCAACGTCCTGACTTTC.

V is TRBV12-3 or TRBV12-4 and J is TRBJ2-2, with 10 bases aligning to TRBD1. The CDR3 totals 15 residues. With V trimmed by 7 bases and J by 4 bases, 6 bases remained unmatched. The CDR3 nucleotides are TGTGCCAGCACCCCGGGACAGGGGAGCACCGGGGAGCTGTTTTTT. Residues: CASTPGQGSTGELFF.

The CDR3 sequence: CASVRVPDQPQHF. The CDR3 bases are TGTGCCAGCGTCCGGGTCCCTGACCAGCCCCAGCATTTT. The chain combines TRBV2 with TRBJ1-5, with no clear D. V lost 8 bases to trimming and J lost 7 bases, with 15 bases between them. CDR1 SNHLY and CDR2 FYNNEI come from the germline V gene. CDR3 length: 13 residues.

The V and J genes are TRBV6-4 and TRBJ2-3; 8 bases are shared with TRBD2. CDR3 length: 15 amino acids. Germline V gene lookup returns CDR1 MRHNA and CDR2 SNTAGT. Losses at the gene ends were 6 bases for V and 1 base for J; bases not matched to a gene: 6. CDR3 coding DNA: TGTGCCAGCAGGCCGGCGGGGGGTGGCACAGATACGCAGTATTTT. The encoded protein is CASRPAGGGTDTQYF.

The chain uses TRBV12-3 or TRBV12-4 and TRBJ2-7; 7 nucleotides agree with TRBD1. The DNA matches TRBJ2-5 better at its end, which makes the J call doubtful. This CDR3 contains 16 residues. CDR3 amino acids: CASSLVAGGSQETQYF. The CDR3 DNA follows: TGTGCCAGCAGTTTAGTCGCAGGGGGAAGTCAAGAGACCCAGTACTTC.

The genes are TRBV4-3 and TRBJ2-1; D gene unclear. V shed 0 bases and J shed 2 bases, with 8 bases lying between them. The CDR3 runs to 15 residues. Germline V gene sequence: CDR1 LGHNA, CDR2 YSLEER. CDR3 sequence (DNA): TGCGCCAGCAGCCAAGATCAAGGGACCTACAATGAGCAGTTCTTC. Translating it yields CASSQDQGTYNEQFF.

In this sample, this clonotype turned up many times. The chain is built from TRBV18 and TRBJ2-5; D not resolved. The ends were cut back, 5 bases at V and 2 bases at J, with 12 bases in the middle. The V gene's germline CDR1 is KGHSH and CDR2 LQKENI. The CDR3 has 14 residues. DNA for the CDR3: TGTGCCAGCTCAGCGCAGGTAGGACAAGAGACCCAGTACTTC. This codes for CASSAQVGQETQYF.

This clonotype has more than one count but fewer than ten. This CDR3 reads CASSQPTATYEQYF. CDR3 bases: TGTGCCAGCAGTCAACCGACGGCCACCTACGAGCAGTACTTC. J is TRBJ2-7 and V is TRBV6-2 or TRBV6-3; no definite D call. The germline V and J ends were trimmed by 5 bases and 2 bases, with 13 bases remaining between them. The CDR3 consists of 14 residues. Germline CDR1 and CDR2: MNHEY and SVGEGT.

This clonotype was seen more than once but under ten times. This chain joins TRBV25-1 and TRBJ2-5, with D unresolved. Germline V gene lookup returns CDR1 MGHDK and CDR2 SYGVNS. V shed 3 bases and J shed 1 base, with 9 bases lying between them. The CDR3 runs to 14 residues. CDR3 nucleotide sequence: TGTGCCAGCAGTGACGGCCTTCCCCAAGAGACCCAGTACTTC. As protein: CASSDGLPQETQYF.